This passage covers 26 T cell receptor beta chains from one sample sequenced in a study of breast tumors, draining lymph nodes, adjacent tissues. TCRdb redid the calling of the multiplex PCR reads with MiXCR, one entry per CDR3 protein. The sample records about 21,000 distinct CDR3 sequences, roughly two fifths being singletons. The specimen was breast tumor tissue. The receptor source for this set is a female donor with breast cancer. Some clones in this sample may be carry-over from other donors' samples.

This clonotype has at least ten counts. V usage is TRBV20-1 and J usage is TRBJ2-3; TRBD1 matches 12 bases. The CDR3 spans 20 residues. V lost 1 base and J lost 2; bases outside the gene matches: 16. The germline V gene has CDR1 DFQATT and CDR2 SNEGSKA (reference sequence). The CDR3 sequence: CSARGSGTGGPASPTDTQYF. The CDR3 region has the DNA TGCAGTGCTAGAGGCTCCGGGACAGGGGGCCCAGCTAGCCCCACAGATACGCAGTATTTT.

This clonotype was recorded at least ten times. Relative to the germline gene, one junction end is altered; a read error may explain this. The chain uses TRBV19 and TRBJ1-2; D is uncertain. In germline, CDR1 is LNHDA, CDR2 SQIVND (reference sequence). CDR3 size: 16 residues. The CDR3 nucleotides read TGTGCCGCAAGCGGTCATAGGACGTTTGACCGCTATGGCTATACCTTC. It codes for CAASGHRTFDRYGYTF.

J is TRBJ2-7 and V is TRBV5-6; D tentatively reads TRBD1 or TRBD2 (5 bases each). CDR3 length equals 15 residues. V shed 4 bases and J shed 1 base, with 15 bases lying between them. From germline, CDR1 is SGHDT and CDR2 YYEEEE. Here the CDR3 reads CASSVLGTESYEQYF. The DNA for the CDR3 is TGTGCCAGCAGCGTGCTGGGGACGGAGTCCTACGAGCAGTACTTC.

Many counts were recorded for this clonotype. This rearrangement joins TRBV19 to TRBJ2-1, with D unclear. This CDR3 region has 16 residues. In germline, CDR1 is LNHDA, CDR2 SQIVND (reference sequence). V lost 2 bases, J lost 1 base, and 12 bases lay in between. CDR3 sequence reads: CASSISDQTSYNEQFF. CDR3 nucleotides: TGTGCCAGTAGTATAAGCGACCAGACATCCTACAATGAGCAGTTCTTC.

The chain's CDR3 is CASSVGGVSYGYTF. CDR3 DNA: TGTGCCAGCAGTGTCGGGGGGGTGAGTTATGGCTACACCTTC. The J gene is TRBJ1-2, the V gene TRBV25-1; possibly TRBD1 for D (5 bases). This CDR3 region has 14 residues. Germline assignment: CDR1 MGHDK and CDR2 SYGVNS. Trimming removed 4 bases at V and 5 bases at J, with 14 bases between.

Within the sample, this clonotype is medium-sized. The chain employs TRBV11-1 and TRBJ2-5; TRBD2 aligns across 10 bases. The V segment lost 2 bases and the J segment 1 base; nucleotides outside the gene matches: 7. The CDR3 extends over 17 amino acids. Germline V gene sequence: CDR1 SGHAT, CDR2 FQDESV (reference sequence). The CDR3 sequence: CASSLSSGRALQETQYF. CDR3 in DNA: TGTGCCAGCAGCTTAAGCAGCGGGAGGGCCCTCCAAGAGACCCAGTACTTC. Full variable domain (rest looked up from reference TRBV11-1 and TRBJ2-5): EAEVAQSPRYKITEKSQAVAFWCDPISGHATLYWYRQILGQGPELLVQFQDESVVDDSQLPKDRFSAERLKGVDSTLKIQPAELGDSAMYLCASSLSSGRALQETQYFGPGTRLLVL.

In its sample, this clonotype was seen many times. The rearrangement links TRBV14 to TRBJ2-1; 10 bases align to TRBD2. Germline loops: CDR1 SGHDN, CDR2 FVKESK. With V trimmed by 1 base and J by 7 bases, 4 bases remained unmatched. CDR3 length: 15 amino acids. The CDR3 spells CASSQVSGRGNEQFF. In nucleotides, the CDR3 is TGTGCCAGCAGCCAAGTCAGCGGGAGGGGGAATGAGCAGTTCTTC.

The chain recombines TRBV13 with TRBJ1-1; tentatively, D is TRBD1 (5 bases). Looked up from germline, CDR1 is PRHDT and CDR2 is FYEKMQ (reference sequence). V gave up 6 bases and J gave up 0 bases, with 14 bases separating them. The CDR3 contains 15 residues. DNA of the CDR3: TGTGCCAGCAGAGAGAGGGGTGGTTTGAACACTGAAGCTTTCTTT. Translated: CASRERGGLNTEAFF.

This clonotype appeared a few times. V usage is TRBV7-2 and J usage is TRBJ2-3; no definite D call. Germline values: CDR1 SGHTA, CDR2 FQGNSA. This CDR3 region has 12 residues. The V end lost 4 bases, the J end lost 9 bases, and 11 bases lay between the germline ends. The DNA for the CDR3 is TGTGCCAGCAGCTCCAACTCGCCCACGCAGTATTTT. It specifies CASSSNSPTQYF.

V is TRBV5-1 and J is TRBJ1-4; D unresolved. V was shortened by 5 bases and J by 5 bases, with 13 bases between the two germline ends. CDR1 and CDR2 from the germline V gene are SGHRS and YFSETQ. The CDR3 is 14 amino acids. The chain's CDR3 is CASRFDVGNEKLFF. In DNA form, the CDR3 reads TGCGCCAGCAGATTTGACGTCGGGAATGAAAAACTGTTTTTT.

This sequence joins TRBV11-1 and TRBJ2-7; D possibly corresponds to TRBD1 (6 bases). Germline CDR1 is SGHAT and CDR2 is FQDESV (reference sequence). V gave up 1 base and J gave up 6 bases, with 19 bases separating them. This CDR3 comprises 16 residues. CDR3 region: CASSLGERTASGEQYF. CDR3 DNA: TGTGCCAGCAGCTTAGGGGAGCGGACAGCTTCGGGCGAGCAGTACTTC.

This clonotype was observed at least ten times. This chain uses TRBV7-3 with TRBJ1-2; D might be TRBD1 (5 bases). Trimming stripped 2 bases from V and 4 bases from J, with 11 bases between. The V gene's germline CDR1 is SGHTA and CDR2 FQGTGA. The CDR3 is 14 amino acids. CDR3 sequence reads: CASSLGDGAYGYTF. CDR3 sequence (DNA): TGTGCCAGCAGCTTAGGGGACGGAGCCTATGGCTACACCTTC.

This clonotype was seen ten or more times. This chain connects TRBV7-3 to TRBJ2-1; no clear D gene. V lost 4 bases, J lost 10 bases, and 14 bases lay in between. CDR3 length: 13 residues. Germline values: CDR1 SGHTA, CDR2 FQGTGA. The CDR3, as DNA: TGTGCCAGCAGCTCCCCCCCCCGCGCCGAGCAGTTCTTC. This sequence encodes CASSSPPRAEQFF.

This clonotype was found many times. V is TRBV12-3 or TRBV12-4 and J is TRBJ2-7; no reliable D call. Trimming shortened V by 1 base and J by 6 bases, and 13 bases separated the two germline ends. The CDR3 covers 14 residues. CDR3 nucleotide sequence: TGTGCCAGCAGTTTAGGTTTGAGAGAGGCCGAGCAGTACTTC. This codes for CASSLGLREAEQYF.

This chain uses TRBV29-1 with TRBJ1-3; TRBD1 might be the D (6 bases). The V end was cut by 3 bases, the J end by 3 bases, with 12 bases between. This CDR3 spans 14 amino acids. Germline values: CDR1 SQVTM, CDR2 ANQGSEA. The CDR3 here is CSVDRGAGGNTIYF. The CDR3, as DNA: TGCAGCGTTGATCGGGGGGCAGGTGGAAACACCATATATTTT.

V is TRBV11-1 and J is TRBJ1-4, with D possibly TRBD1 on 6 matching bases. Germline V lookup: CDR1 SGHAT, CDR2 FQDESV (reference sequence). The CDR3 runs to 13 residues. The V and J ends lost 5 bases and 7 bases respectively, with 11 bases between them. CDR3 coding DNA: TGTGCCAGCAGCGACAGGCTCAGTGAAAAACTGTTTTTT. Translating it yields CASSDRLSEKLFF.

The CDR3 region is CSARFTDTQYF. For the CDR3, the DNA is TGCAGTGCTAGATTCACAGATACGCAGTATTTT. The chain has TRBV20-1 and TRBJ2-3, with D hard to call. With 2 bases removed from V and 2 bases from J, the gap between germline ends came to 2 bases. The CDR3 has 11 amino acids. Per germline, CDR1 DFQATT and CDR2 SNEGSKA (reference sequence).

The sample holds many counts of this clonotype. The V gene is TRBV18, the J gene TRBJ2-7; perhaps TRBD2 as D (5 bases). V was trimmed by 6 bases and J by 4 bases, leaving 13 bases between them. The CDR3 sequence is 13 residues long. Per germline, CDR1 KGHSH and CDR2 LQKENI. As DNA, the CDR3 is TGTGCCAGCTCCCATTCCTGGACTTACGAGCAGTACTTC. This gives the protein CASSHSWTYEQYF.

The chain links TRBV18 to TRBJ2-7, with 7 bases fitting TRBD1. V shed 5 bases, J shed 4 bases, and the junction held 8 bases outside the gene matches. The germline V gene encodes CDR1 KGHSH and CDR2 LQKENI. The CDR3 is 14 residues long. The CDR3 here is CASSKTGSSYEQYF. CDR3 nucleotides: TGTGCCAGCTCAAAGACAGGGAGCAGTTACGAGCAGTACTTC.

The gene calls are TRBV11-2 and TRBJ1-1; D is uncertain. Trimming took off 0 bases at V and 11 bases at J, with 7 bases between the two ends. Per germline, CDR1 SGHAT and CDR2 FQNNGV. CDR3 length: 11 residues. The CDR3 region is CASSLDLKAFF. The CDR3 coding sequence is TGTGCCAGCAGCTTAGATCTGAAGGCTTTCTTT.

This clonotype has at least ten counts. V is TRBV2 and J is TRBJ2-5; D could derive from TRBD1 or TRBD2 (5 bases each). The germline CDR1 and CDR2 sequences are SNHLY and FYNNEI. The CDR3 length is 15 residues. V was shortened by 3 bases and J by 4 bases, with 15 bases between the two germline ends. As DNA, the CDR3 is TGTGCCAGCAGTGACGGGGCCCAGTGGCCAGAGACCCAGTACTTC. Amino acids: CASSDGAQWPETQYF.

This clonotype appeared many times. The chain has TRBV20-1 and TRBJ2-3, with 9 bases lining up with TRBD1. With 5 bases clipped from V and 4 bases from J, the junction kept 7 bases outside the gene matches. CDR1 and CDR2 from the germline V gene are DFQATT and SNEGSKA (reference sequence). The CDR3 covers 14 residues. CDR3 loop: CSAGGDREADTQYF. The CDR3 nucleotides read TGCAGTGCTGGTGGGGACAGGGAAGCAGATACGCAGTATTTT.

This clonotype appeared a single time. The V and J genes are TRBV7-2 and TRBJ2-7; tentatively, D is TRBD1 or TRBD2 (5 bases each). Germline V gene sequence: CDR1 SGHTA, CDR2 FQGNSA. This CDR3 spans 14 amino acids. V lost 7 bases to trimming and J lost 2 bases, with 15 bases between them. CDR3 loop: CASNAGTAPYEQYF. CDR3 nucleotides: TGTGCCAGCAACGCCGGGACCGCACCCTACGAGCAGTACTTC.

This chain uses TRBV9 with TRBJ1-6, with D uncertain. The CDR3 is 14 amino acids. Germline CDR1 reads SGDLS; CDR2 reads YYNGEE. The ends were cut back, 0 bases at V and 7 bases at J, with 8 bases in the middle. CDR3 residues: CASSVGWQNSPLHF. The CDR3 nucleotides are TGTGCCAGCAGCGTAGGTTGGCAAAATTCACCCCTCCACTTT.

This clonotype was counted at least ten times. In DNA, the CDR3 is TGTGCCAGCAGGATGGACAGGGGGCGAATCTATGGCTACACCTTC. Protein sequence: CASRMDRGRIYGYTF. The J gene is TRBJ1-2, the V gene TRBV2, with 11 bases that match TRBD1. Looked up from germline, CDR1 is SNHLY and CDR2 is FYNNEI. There are 15 residues in the CDR3. V lost 6 bases and J lost 4; bases outside the gene matches: 7. The whole variable domain, remainder taken from reference TRBV2 and TRBJ1-2, is EPEVTQTPSHQVTQMGQEVILRCVPISNHLYFYWYRQILGQKVEFLVSFYNNEISEKSEIFDDQFSVERPDGSNFTLKIRSTKLEDSAMYFCASRMDRGRIYGYTFGSGTRLTVV.

The V call is TRBV11-2, the J call TRBJ2-1; tentative D call: TRBD2 (6 bases). Between the trimmed V and J ends, which lost 1 base and 4 bases, there was a span of 14 bases. Germline V lookup: CDR1 SGHAT, CDR2 FQNNGV. The CDR3 spans 16 residues. CDR3: CASSLVSGAGYNEQFF. The CDR3 region has the DNA TGTGCCAGCAGCTTAGTTTCCGGGGCGGGATACAATGAGCAGTTCTTC.